The table lists the clone carrying this TCR beta chain with a few counts. The target antigen is unknown. The sample is drawn from a study of regulatory T cells in long-lasting Graves disease. Study-wide findings and caveats: Newly diagnosed Graves' patients had higher TCR diversity than persistent ones. The researchers studied only peripheral blood, not thyroid tissue.

Trimming pared 7 bases from V and 3 bases from J, leaving 7 bases between. This CDR3 spans 12 amino acids. Building the TCR beta libraries relied on iRepertoire HTBI primers, and CDR3 regions underwent Arm-PCR. In the source study's methods: Looking across samples, the authors found 55 to 80 TRBV and 14 to 15 TRBJ segments. Using its own MiXCR run on the multiplex PCR reads, TCRdb lists one record per CDR3 protein. TCRdb's processing, not the authors' own work, is the source of the V and J calls. This table has approximately 690,000 distinct CDR3 sequences, 30% appearing once. Time point of the sample: persistent/refractory GD, antithyroid drugs over 5 years with positive TRAb. From PBMCs, RNA was extracted and then used to make the TCR library.

The source material was peripheral blood mononuclear cells (PBMCs), sampled when the disease was refractory, from a patient treated with antithyroid drugs. The clonotype originates from a female donor with Graves disease. The V call is TRBV12-3 or TRBV12-4, the J call TRBJ1-5, with D possibly matching TRBD1 (6 bases). The DNA of the CDR3 is TGTGCCAGCAAGGGGGACAATCAGCCCCAGCATTTT. It translates to CASKGDNQPQHF.